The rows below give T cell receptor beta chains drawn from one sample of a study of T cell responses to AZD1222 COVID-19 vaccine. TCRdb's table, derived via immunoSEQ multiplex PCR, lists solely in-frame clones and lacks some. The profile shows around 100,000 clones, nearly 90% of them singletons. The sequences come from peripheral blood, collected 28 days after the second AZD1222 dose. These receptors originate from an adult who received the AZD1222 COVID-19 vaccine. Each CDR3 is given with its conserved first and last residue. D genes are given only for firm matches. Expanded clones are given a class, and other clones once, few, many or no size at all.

CDR3nt: TGTGCCATCAAAGACCCCCTCATGACAAACCTAAGAACTGAAGCTTTCTTT; CDR3aa: CAIKDPLMTNLRTEAFF; v_gene: TRBV10-3; j_gene: TRBJ1-1; abundance: NA; d_gene: NA
CDR3nt: TGTGCCAGCTCGTCGTCACAGGGATCCGCTCAGCCCCAGCATTTT; CDR3aa: CASSSSQGSAQPQHF; v_gene: TRBV18; j_gene: TRBJ1-5; abundance: NA; d_gene: NA
CDR3nt: TGTGCCAGCAGTTATGACAGAAACCATGGCTACACCTTC; CDR3aa: CASSYDRNHGYTF; v_gene: TRBV2; j_gene: TRBJ1-2; abundance: NA; d_gene: NA
CDR3nt: TGTGCCAGCAGCCACTTTTCGGCTAGCGGGAGTAATGAGCAGTTCTTC; CDR3aa: CASSHFSASGSNEQFF; v_gene: TRBV11-3; j_gene: TRBJ2-1; abundance: NA; d_gene: TRBD2
CDR3nt: TGTGCCAGCAGTTTACAGGGGCGTGTTGGCTACACCTTC; CDR3aa: CASSLQGRVGYTF; v_gene: TRBV6-2/TRBV6-3; j_gene: TRBJ1-2; abundance: NA; d_gene: TRBD1
CDR3nt: TGTGCCACCAGTGATCTTCAAAGGGATCAAGAGACCCAGTACTTC; CDR3aa: CATSDLQRDQETQYF; v_gene: TRBV24-1; j_gene: TRBJ2-5; abundance: few; d_gene: NA
CDR3nt: TGTGCCAGCAGCTTAAAGGAAAAACTGTTTTTT; CDR3aa: CASSLKEKLFF; v_gene: TRBV7-6; j_gene: TRBJ1-4; abundance: NA; d_gene: NA
CDR3nt: TGTGCCAGCAGTTTACCCCTGGCTGAAAGAAGGGACGAGCAGTACTTC; CDR3aa: CASSLPLAERRDEQYF; v_gene: TRBV28; j_gene: TRBJ2-7; abundance: NA; d_gene: NA
CDR3nt: TGTGCCAGCAGCTACGGAACGGGGGGGAGTACTGAAGCTTTCTTT; CDR3aa: CASSYGTGGSTEAFF; v_gene: TRBV6-5; j_gene: TRBJ1-1; abundance: NA; d_gene: NA
CDR3nt: TGTGCCAGCTCACTCACTAGCGGGAAGAACACCGGGGAGCTGTTTTTT; CDR3aa: CASSLTSGKNTGELFF; v_gene: TRBV18; j_gene: TRBJ2-2; abundance: NA; d_gene: TRBD2